These 26 T cell receptor beta chains were all obtained from the same sample, sequenced in a study of control samples from healthy donors and cancer patients. Assay used: immunoSEQ multiplex PCR; TCRdb lists only in-frame clones, some missing. The profile covers 150,000 to 200,000 clones, with approximately 92% appearing a single time and over 1.1% taken by the ten largest. The sequencing input was blood. The source of these receptors is a young man in good health.

The rearrangement joins TRBV21-1 to TRBJ1-1. TRBV21-1 is a recognized pseudogene. This CDR3 is 18 amino acids long. CDR3: CASYRRIKKAGRNTEAFF. The DNA of the CDR3 is TGTGCCAGCTACCGAAGGATCAAAAAGGCAGGGAGAAACACTGAAGCTTTCTTT.

This chain uses TRBV19 with TRBJ1-1; 9 bases are a match to TRBD1. The CDR3 sequence is 15 residues long. Germline V gives CDR1 LNHDA, CDR2 SQIVND (reference sequence). The J segment lost 2 bases and the V segment lost 9 bases, leaving 10 bases of the junction unmatched. The CDR3 region has the DNA TGTGCCAGCGACTCCTCGGGACAGGGAAACACTGAAGCTTTCTTT. This gives the protein CASDSSGQGNTEAFF.

In DNA, the CDR3 is TGTGCCAGCAGTCGATCGATGGCGGTCACTGAAGCTTTCTTT. This encodes CASSRSMAVTEAFF. The chain carries TRBV6-6 and TRBJ1-1; D remains ambiguous. The CDR3 is 14 residues long. Trimming shortened V by 5 bases and J by 4 bases, and 14 bases separated the two germline ends. Per the germline V gene, CDR1 is MNHNY and CDR2 is SVGAGI (reference sequence).

The V call is TRBV4-1, the J call TRBJ2-1; D not certain. Trimming stripped 0 bases from V and 11 bases from J, with 14 bases between. Germline values: CDR1 MGHRA, CDR2 YSYEKL. The CDR3 extends over 14 amino acids. This CDR3 reads CASSQDSRSPKQFF. CDR3 nucleotides: TGCGCCAGCAGCCAAGATAGTCGGAGCCCGAAGCAGTTCTTC.

This chain uses TRBV6-5 with TRBJ2-5, with 8 bases aligning to TRBD2. Germline V lookup: CDR1 MNHEY, CDR2 SVGAGI. The junction had 9 bases not matched to a gene; V was cut back by 5 bases and J by 4 bases. This CDR3 contains 15 residues. This CDR3 is CASSNSGARVETQYF. CDR3 nucleotides: TGTGCCAGCAGTAATAGCGGGGCGAGGGTAGAGACCCAGTACTTC.

This chain uses TRBV27 with TRBJ2-7; 7 bases fit TRBD1. The junction had 20 bases not matched to a gene; V was cut back by 6 bases and J by 0 bases. Germline V CDR1 and CDR2: MNHEY, SMNVEV (reference sequence). The CDR3 has 19 amino acids. The CDR3 is CASRGLTNRGIVRSYEQYF. In DNA form, the CDR3 reads TGTGCCAGCAGAGGCCTTACAAACAGGGGAATAGTCCGCTCCTACGAGCAGTACTTC.

This chain connects TRBV4-1 to TRBJ2-2; the match to TRBD2 covers 9 bases. The V gene's germline CDR1 is MGHRA and CDR2 YSYEKL. The V segment lost 3 bases and the J segment 5 bases; nucleotides outside the gene matches: 10. CDR3 length: 17 residues. In nucleotides, the CDR3 is TGCGCCAGCAGCCAGGACCCCGGGACTAGCCGGACCGGGGAGCTGTTTTTT. Translation: CASSQDPGTSRTGELFF.

In nucleotides, the CDR3 is TGTGCCATCAGTGAGTCTGGGTCGAACCACGGCTACACCTTC. Amino acids: CAISESGSNHGYTF. This sequence joins TRBV10-3 and TRBJ1-2; D is undetermined. CDR1 is ENHRY, CDR2 SYGVKD, per germline. The CDR3 contains 14 residues. Between the trimmed V and J ends, which lost 0 bases and 8 bases, there was a span of 13 bases.

The chain uses TRBV12-3 or TRBV12-4 and TRBJ1-5; D call uncertain. V was clipped by 5 bases and J by 9 bases, with 14 bases between them. There are 13 residues in the CDR3. The CDR3 is CASSPNPTGPQHF. The CDR3 bases are TGTGCCAGCAGTCCGAACCCAACGGGGCCCCAGCATTTT.

The chain has TRBV18 and TRBJ2-5, with D hard to call. With 4 bases removed from V and 1 base from J, the gap between germline ends came to 7 bases. Germline V lookup: CDR1 KGHSH, CDR2 LQKENI. The length of the CDR3 is 13 residues. CDR3 nucleotide sequence: TGTGCCAGCTCACTTACGCTCCAAGAGACCCAGTACTTC. Amino acids: CASSLTLQETQYF.

V gene TRBV28 combines with J gene TRBJ1-6; 10 positions match TRBD1. The germline V gene has CDR1 MDHEN and CDR2 SYDVKM. CDR3 length equals 16 residues. Trimming removed 2 bases from V and 10 bases from J; junction bases left unmatched: 8. The CDR3: CASSLSQGQGVSPLHF. For the CDR3, the DNA is TGTGCCAGCAGTTTAAGTCAAGGACAGGGGGTCTCACCCCTCCACTTT.

The chain recombines TRBV6-1 with TRBJ2-7, with a tentative D call TRBD1 (6 bases). The CDR3 is made up of 15 amino acids. The ends were cut back, 2 bases at V and 5 bases at J, with 16 bases in the middle. Germline V gene data show CDR1 as MNHNS and CDR2 as SASEGT. DNA of the CDR3: TGTGCCAGCAGTGAACGCCCGTATAAGGGGGACGAGCAGTACTTC. The encoded protein is CASSERPYKGDEQYF.

This clone was observed once. The J gene is TRBJ2-1, the V gene TRBV9; unclear D gene. V was cut by 0 bases and J by 10 bases, with 11 bases left in between. Germline-derived CDR1 and CDR2 are SGDLS and YYNGEE. The CDR3 is made up of 13 amino acids. The CDR3 DNA reads as TGTGCCAGCAGCGTAGGAATAGGGATGGAGCAGTTCTTC. Amino acids: CASSVGIGMEQFF.

CDR3 protein: CASSFSDRGHTGELFF. The CDR3 coding sequence is TGTGCCAGCAGCTTTTCGGACAGGGGGCACACCGGGGAGCTGTTTTTT. The J gene is TRBJ2-2, the V gene TRBV5-6; 11 bases match TRBD1. Germline V gene data show CDR1 as SGHDT and CDR2 as YYEEEE. With V trimmed by 2 bases and J by 3 bases, 3 bases remained unmatched. The CDR3 covers 16 residues.

CDR3 loop: CAWSQSRPGAGKVKLFF. The CDR3 coding sequence is TGTGCCTGGTCCCAATCAAGACCCGGGGCCGGGAAGGTAAAACTGTTTTTT. The chain links TRBV30 to TRBJ1-4, with D tentatively TRBD1 (5 bases). The CDR3 extends over 17 amino acids. Germline V gene lookup returns CDR1 GTSNPN and CDR2 SVGIG (reference sequence). With 5 bases removed from V and 10 bases from J, the gap between germline ends came to 29 bases.

This chain connects TRBV30 to TRBJ1-5; a possible D gene is TRBD1 (5 bases). Germline V CDR1 and CDR2: GTSNPN, SVGIG (reference sequence). CDR3 length: 12 amino acids. Trimming left V 4 bases short and J 3 bases short, with 7 bases between. The CDR3 here is CAWTTDNQPQHF. As DNA, the CDR3 is TGTGCCTGGACGACAGACAATCAGCCCCAGCATTTT. Complete variable domain (other parts from reference TRBV30 and TRBJ1-5): SQTIHQWPATLVQPVGSPLSLECTVEGTSNPNLYWYRQAAGRGLQLLFYSVGIGQISSEVPQNLSASRPQDRQFILSSKKLLLSDSGFYLCAWTTDNQPQHFGDGTRLSIL.

The chain has TRBV5-8 and TRBJ2-3; perhaps TRBD2 as D (6 bases). Germline CDR1 reads SGHTS; CDR2 reads YDEGEE. This CDR3 has 17 residues. Trimming removed 0 bases at V and 0 bases at J, with 14 bases between. This CDR3 reads CASSLGVLGGSTDTQYF. DNA for the CDR3: TGTGCCAGCAGCTTGGGTGTTTTGGGGGGAAGCACAGATACGCAGTATTTT.

The rearrangement joins TRBV5-1 to TRBJ2-5; TRBD2 might be the D (6 bases). This CDR3 is built from 14 residues. Germline-derived CDR1 and CDR2 are SGHRS and YFSETQ. The V and J ends lost 1 base and 7 bases respectively, with 14 bases between them. The DNA of the CDR3 is TGCGCCAGCAGCTTGCGGGTTTTGGAGGGGACCCAGTACTTC. Translating gives CASSLRVLEGTQYF.

The chain links TRBV12-3 or TRBV12-4 to TRBJ1-6; weak D call: TRBD1 (6 bases). The V and J ends lost 6 bases and 10 bases respectively, with 13 bases between them. The CDR3 is 13 amino acids. The CDR3 region is CASSPGGGSPLHF. The CDR3 DNA sequence: TGTGCCAGCAGCCCCGGGGGCGGATCACCCCTCCACTTT.

This chain connects TRBV5-4 to TRBJ2-5, with 12 nucleotides matching TRBD1. CDR3 length: 15 amino acids. Germline CDR1 and CDR2: SGHNT and YYREEE (reference sequence). J lost 5 bases, V lost 3 bases, and 5 bases had no gene match. Here the CDR3 reads CASSSPGQGAETQYF. CDR3 coding DNA: TGTGCCAGCAGCTCTCCGGGACAGGGGGCGGAGACCCAGTACTTC.

The genes are TRBV7-6 and TRBJ1-6; 7 bases match TRBD1. CDR1 is SGHVS, CDR2 FNYEAQ, per germline. The CDR3 is 15 amino acids. Trimming took 4 bases from V and 7 from J; bases not matched to a gene: 7. Here the CDR3 reads CASSSGQGGNSPLHF. Written as DNA, the CDR3 is TGTGCCAGCAGCTCTGGCCAGGGGGGGAATTCACCCCTCCACTTT.

This clone appeared a single time. The chain uses TRBV4-1 and TRBJ1-1; D is unresolved. The ends were cut back, 6 bases at V and 1 base at J, with 3 bases in the middle. The CDR3 is 11 residues long. Germline-derived CDR1 and CDR2 are MGHRA and YSYEKL. Here the CDR3 DNA reads TGCGCCAGCAGACAGAACACTGAAGCTTTCTTT. As protein: CASRQNTEAFF.

The rearrangement joins TRBV24-1 to TRBJ1-2; 9 nucleotides align to TRBD1. V lost 6 bases and J lost 7; bases outside the gene matches: 8. This CDR3 is built from 14 residues. From germline, CDR1 is KGHDR and CDR2 SFDVKD. CDR3 sequence (DNA): TGTGCCACCAGTTCCGGGACAGGGAGGGCTGGCTACACCTTC. This gives the protein CATSSGTGRAGYTF.

This chain links TRBV28 with TRBJ2-6, with D tentatively TRBD1 (6 bases). V was pared by 6 bases and J by 0 bases, with 9 bases between. Germline-derived CDR1 and CDR2 are MDHEN and SYDVKM. This CDR3 is 15 amino acids long. CDR3 nucleotides: TGTGCCAGCAGGCCCAGGGGCTCTGGGGCCAACGTCCTGACTTTC. It translates to CASRPRGSGANVLTF.

The chain combines TRBV30 with TRBJ2-5; 8 bases align to TRBD1. V lost 1 base and J lost 1; bases outside the gene matches: 2. This CDR3 is built from 14 residues. Looked up from germline, CDR1 is GTSNPN and CDR2 is SVGIG (reference sequence). The CDR3 nucleotides are TGTGCCTGGAGTGGCGGGACAGGCCAAGAGACCCAGTACTTC. Amino acids: CAWSGGTGQETQYF.

CDR3 DNA: TGTGCCAGCAGTGTCCTCCCTTGGCAAGAAGTGACGTCAGGGACGATCTATAGCAATCAGCCCCAGCATTTT. Protein product: CASSVLPWQEVTSGTIYSNQPQHF. This rearrangement joins TRBV2 to TRBJ1-5, with D maybe TRBD1 (5 bases). Looked up from germline, CDR1 is SNHLY and CDR2 is FYNNEI. This CDR3 is 24 amino acids long. The ends were cut back, 4 bases at V and 0 bases at J, with 37 bases in the middle.